The 3 T cell receptor beta chains in this list originate from one sample, sequenced in a study of patients and donors after allogeneic stem cell transplantation. TCRdb independently ran MiXCR on the RT-PCR reads; one entry per CDR3 protein. The sample lists 900,000 to 1,000,000 distinct CDR3 sequences, 15% to 20% seen once, with roughly 6.4% in the top ten. Material for sequencing was blood, either unsorted or a sorted T cell fraction (not recorded which). Every receptor here comes from a human donor who was either an allogeneic HSCT recipient or a stem cell or donor lymphocyte infusion donor (not recorded which). It is not recorded whose cells these are; they may come from a transplant donor.

This sequence joins TRBV18 and TRBJ1-2; no clear D. CDR3 length: 16 amino acids. V was trimmed by 2 bases and J by 6 bases, leaving 19 bases between them. From germline, CDR1 is KGHSH and CDR2 LQKENI. The CDR3: CASSPIQSLPLDGYTF. The CDR3 region has the DNA TGTGCCAGCTCACCAATTCAGTCCCTCCCCTTAGATGGCTACACCTTC.

The gene calls are TRBV7-2 and TRBJ2-2, with D unresolved. This CDR3 spans 15 amino acids. Germline assignment: CDR1 SGHTA and CDR2 FQGNSA. Trimming stripped 5 bases from V and 5 bases from J, with 15 bases between. The CDR3 DNA follows: TGTGCCAGCAGCGAACTAAGTGGGCGGACCGGGGAGCTGTTTTTT. Its protein is CASSELSGRTGELFF.

This clonotype was observed a handful of times. This chain uses TRBV20-1 with TRBJ1-3; the D gene is possibly TRBD1 (6 bases). Trimming took off 2 bases at V and 0 bases at J, with 11 bases between the two ends. The CDR3 is 15 residues long. CDR1 and CDR2 (germline): DFQATT, SNEGSKA (reference sequence). The CDR3 reads CSARFGTLSGNTIYF. The CDR3 DNA is TGCAGTGCTAGATTCGGGACACTCTCTGGAAACACCATATATTTT.